Below are 24 T cell receptor beta chains sequenced from a single sample in a study of blood T cells in healthy people across ages. A second about 7 to 12 cycle PCR used barcoded and J-beta primers. TCRdb used MiXCR to reprocess the 5' RACE reads, holding one entry per CDR3 protein. The repertoire holds about 1.7 million distinct CDR3 sequences, with roughly 28% as singletons. Material for sequencing was blood. These receptor sequences come from a woman in her twenties or thirties in good health.

As concerns this clonotype: An end of the junction differs from the germline gene, which may be a read error. V gene TRBV28 combines with J gene TRBJ2-7; 10 bases fit TRBD2. The V gene's germline CDR1 is MDHEN and CDR2 SYDVKM. There are 15 residues in the CDR3. In nucleotides, the CDR3 is TGTACCAGCAGTGGACCGGGACTAGCGAAGTACGAGCAGTACTTC. Its protein product is CTSSGPGLAKYEQYF.

The V gene is TRBV5-1, the J gene TRBJ2-7; TRBD2 is a possible D gene (6 bases). CDR1 is SGHRS, CDR2 YFSETQ, per germline. The length of the CDR3 is 15 residues. The germline V and J ends were trimmed by 5 bases and 2 bases, with 17 bases remaining between them. The CDR3, as DNA: TGCGCCAGCAGACTCATAAGCGGGTCACCCTACGAGCAGTACTTC. This sequence encodes CASRLISGSPYEQYF. Using reference TRBV5-1 and TRBJ2-7 for the parts outside the CDR3, the full variable domain is KAGVTQTPRYLIKTRGQQVTLSCSPISGHRSVSWYQQTPGQGLQFLFEYFSETQRNKGNFPGRFSGRQFSNSRSEMNVSTLELGDSALYLCASRLISGSPYEQYFGPGTRLTVT.

This chain uses TRBV14 with TRBJ1-2; 7 bases line up with TRBD1. After removal of 0 bases from V and 7 bases from J, the junction contained 11 bases not matched to a gene. Per germline, CDR1 SGHDN and CDR2 FVKESK. The CDR3 loop spans 16 amino acids. The CDR3 here is CASSQEIGQGVRGYTF. The CDR3 DNA is TGTGCCAGCAGCCAAGAAATTGGCCAGGGGGTGCGTGGCTACACCTTC.

The table lists this clonotype with a few counts. The V and J genes are TRBV5-1 and TRBJ2-6, with D maybe TRBD2 (6 bases). V lost 0 bases to trimming and J lost 3 bases, with 10 bases between them. Germline loops: CDR1 SGHRS, CDR2 YFSETQ. The CDR3 has 16 residues. Here the CDR3 DNA reads TGCGCCAGCAGCTTGGGGGGGGAGAGTGGGGCCAACGTCCTGACTTTC. It codes for CASSLGGESGANVLTF.

The rearrangement links TRBV7-8 to TRBJ1-2; 7 bases fit TRBD1. Germline V lookup: CDR1 SGHVS, CDR2 FQNEAQ. This CDR3 is 14 amino acids long. Trimming took 5 bases from V and 8 from J; bases not matched to a gene: 11. In DNA, the CDR3 is TGTGCCAGCAGCCCCCGGACAGGATGGAGAGGCTACACCTTC. This encodes CASSPRTGWRGYTF.

Comment on this clonotype: Being one base from a much bigger clone, this may be a read error. J is TRBJ2-1 and V is TRBV6-6; perhaps TRBD2 as D (6 bases). The CDR3 is 14 amino acids. CDR1 and CDR2 (germline): MNHNY, SVGAGI (reference sequence). V gave up 6 bases and J gave up 10 bases, with 19 bases separating them. The CDR3, as DNA: TGTGCCAGCAGGCCGCGGGGTCGCTCCTACGAGCAGTTCTTC. Encoded protein: CASRPRGRSYEQFF.

This clonotype was picked up a small number of times. The V and J genes are TRBV7-2 and TRBJ1-2, with no clear D. Trimming took off 6 bases at V and 4 bases at J, with 15 bases between the two ends. CDR3 size: 14 residues. Germline CDR1 and CDR2: SGHTA and FQGNSA. CDR3: CASSDLPRIYGYTF. The CDR3 nucleotides are TGTGCCAGCAGTGACCTTCCGAGAATCTATGGCTACACCTTC.

This clonotype has only a few counts. The chain couples TRBV20-1 to TRBJ2-3; 9 bases align to TRBD2. Looked up from germline, CDR1 is DFQATT and CDR2 is SNEGSKA (reference sequence). The CDR3 covers 15 residues. Germline trimming cut 1 base from V and 5 bases from J; bases unmatched to any gene: 7. The CDR3 nucleotides are TGCAGTGCTAGAGCCTTGACTAGCGGCGGAGATACGCAGTATTTT. Amino acids: CSARALTSGGDTQYF.

This clonotype appeared a single time. CDR3 loop: CASSQGASGTGTNEQFF. DNA for the CDR3: TGCGCCAGCAGCCAGGGTGCCTCCGGGACAGGGACCAATGAGCAGTTCTTC. The genes are TRBV4-3 and TRBJ2-1; 9 bases map to TRBD1. V gave up 3 bases and J gave up 6 bases; unmatched junction bases: 12. This CDR3 contains 17 residues. The germline V gene has CDR1 LGHNA and CDR2 YSLEER.

There are a few counts of this clonotype. V and J are TRBV7-2 and TRBJ2-3; the D gene is possibly TRBD1 (5 bases). Germline CDR1 and CDR2: SGHTA and FQGNSA. The V gene lost 5 bases and the J gene lost 4 bases, with 13 bases spanning the gap. There are 14 residues in the CDR3. Here the CDR3 reads CASSPMGPSDTQYF. In DNA form, the CDR3 reads TGTGCCAGCAGCCCCATGGGGCCCTCAGATACGCAGTATTTT.

The J gene is TRBJ2-5, the V gene TRBV20-1; 11 bases are shared with TRBD2. The V and J ends lost 3 bases and 5 bases, in that order; junction bases with no gene match: 8. Germline V gene sequence: CDR1 DFQATT, CDR2 SNEGSKA (reference sequence). CDR3 length: 15 amino acids. Here the CDR3 reads CSARDLAGGGETQYF. The DNA of the CDR3 is TGCAGTGCTAGGGATTTAGCGGGAGGGGGGGAGACCCAGTACTTC.

This sequence joins TRBV5-1 and TRBJ1-1; D not certain. V dropped 1 base and J dropped 4 bases, with 17 bases sitting between them. The germline gives CDR1 SGHRS, CDR2 YFSETQ. The length of the CDR3 is 16 residues. The CDR3, as DNA: TGCGCCAGCAGCTTGCGTCTCCCTGACCGTCGCACTGAAGCTTTCTTT. Its protein product is CASSLRLPDRRTEAFF.

This clonotype showed up just a few times. The chain combines TRBV4-3 with TRBJ2-2, with a weak D call TRBD1 (6 bases). The V and J ends lost 0 bases and 5 bases respectively, with 19 bases between them. Germline V lookup: CDR1 LGHNA, CDR2 YSLEER. CDR3 length equals 18 residues. CDR3 sequence reads: CASSQDPRPGAGTGELFF. The CDR3 DNA reads as TGCGCCAGCAGCCAAGATCCCCGACCAGGGGCCGGGACCGGGGAGCTGTTTTTT.

V is TRBV23-1 and J is TRBJ2-5; D may correspond to TRBD1 or TRBD2 (5 bases each). TRBV23-1 carries the ORF label, with uncertain function. This CDR3 comprises 13 residues. Trimming removed 8 bases at V and 4 bases at J, with 14 bases between. Here the CDR3 reads CASGSPGLETQYF. CDR3 DNA sequence: TGCGCCAGCGGGAGTCCAGGGCTAGAGACCCAGTACTTC.

Only a few counts were recorded for this clonotype. V usage is TRBV2 and J usage is TRBJ1-5, with 7 positions matching TRBD1. With 1 base clipped from V and 6 bases from J, the junction kept 9 bases outside the gene matches. CDR1 is SNHLY, CDR2 FYNNEI, per germline. This CDR3 is built from 16 residues. The CDR3 loop is CASSEGGDRAGQPQHF. The CDR3, as DNA: TGTGCCAGCAGTGAAGGGGGAGACAGGGCCGGTCAGCCCCAGCATTTT.

This clonotype was seen a handful of times. The chain employs TRBV4-1 and TRBJ2-7; D unresolved. CDR3 length equals 18 residues. Germline CDR1 is MGHRA and CDR2 is YSYEKL. Trimming removed 4 bases from V and 0 bases from J, with 22 bases in between. The CDR3 coding sequence is TGCGCCAGCAGCCTCAATCCTCCGGATCTTATGAGCTCCTACGAGCAGTACTTC. Translation: CASSLNPPDLMSSYEQYF.

This clonotype appeared many times. The chain uses TRBV6-5 and TRBJ2-7; maybe TRBD1 (5 bases). The ends were cut back, 6 bases at V and 2 bases at J, with 11 bases in the middle. The CDR3 is 13 residues long. Per germline, CDR1 MNHEY and CDR2 SVGAGI. The CDR3 DNA follows: TGTGCCAGCAGGGAAACAGGAACCTACGAGCAGTACTTC. As protein: CASRETGTYEQYF.

This clonotype was observed a few times. The gene calls are TRBV20-1 and TRBJ2-2, with D perhaps matching TRBD1 (5 bases). Looked up from germline, CDR1 is DFQATT and CDR2 is SNEGSKA (reference sequence). CDR3 length: 13 amino acids. V dropped 4 bases and J dropped 2 bases, with 8 bases sitting between them. CDR3 region: CSAKDRNTGELFF. For the CDR3, the DNA is TGCAGTGCTAAAGACAGAAACACCGGGGAGCTGTTTTTT.

Comments on this clonotype: It is unclear where the CDR3 begins or ends on the DNA, so no DNA is shown, and the CDR3 is as TCRdb lists it. The V and J genes are TRBV18 and TRBJ2-1; the listed D gene, TRBD1, was not tested against the DNA. CDR1 KGHSH and CDR2 LQKENI come from the germline V gene. The CDR3 spans 12 amino acids, including both terminal residues. CDR3 sequence reads: CASSPVGSGAFF.

The chain links TRBV27 to TRBJ1-1, with 9 nucleotides matching TRBD1. This CDR3 is built from 15 residues. V dropped 6 bases and J dropped 0; count of bases not matched to a gene: 5. CDR1 and CDR2 (germline): MNHEY, SMNVEV (reference sequence). DNA for the CDR3: TGTGCCAGCAGATATGACAGGGGGATGAACACTGAAGCTTTCTTT. Translation: CASRYDRGMNTEAFF.

In its sample, this clonotype was seen a few times. The chain employs TRBV5-1 and TRBJ2-7; the D call may be TRBD1 or TRBD2 (6 bases each). This CDR3 region has 15 residues. Germline V gives CDR1 SGHRS, CDR2 YFSETQ. Trimming removed 0 bases at V and 0 bases at J, with 10 bases between. CDR3 sequence (DNA): TGCGCCAGCAGCTTGGACGGGGGACACTCCTACGAGCAGTACTTC. Protein product: CASSLDGGHSYEQYF.

This clonotype showed up just a few times. The CDR3 spells CASSLEGAFYGYTF. Written as DNA, the CDR3 is TGTGCCAGCAGCTTAGAAGGGGCCTTCTATGGCTACACCTTC. The rearrangement joins TRBV7-9 to TRBJ1-2, with D possibly being TRBD1 (5 bases). V shed 1 base and J shed 4 bases, with 10 bases lying between them. There are 14 residues in the CDR3. In germline, CDR1 is SEHNR, CDR2 FQNEAQ (reference sequence).

Here the CDR3 DNA reads TGCGCCAGCAGCTTTGGGACTAGCGGGAGACGGAGCCAAGAGACCCAGTACTTC. Protein product: CASSFGTSGRRSQETQYF. The chain employs TRBV5-1 and TRBJ2-5; 14 nucleotides agree with TRBD2. Germline-derived CDR1 and CDR2 are SGHRS and YFSETQ. CDR3 length: 18 amino acids. V shed 2 bases, J shed 1 base, and the junction held 7 bases outside the gene matches.

The chain uses TRBV20-1 and TRBJ2-5; D may correspond to TRBD1 or TRBD2 (5 bases each). Germline loops: CDR1 DFQATT, CDR2 SNEGSKA (reference sequence). The CDR3 runs to 13 residues. V lost 6 bases to trimming and J lost 4 bases, with 15 bases between them. The CDR3 DNA follows: TGCAGTGCCACTGGGGGTGGTCTAGAGACCCAGTACTTC. Its protein is CSATGGGLETQYF.